A single sample is the source of the 18 T cell receptor beta chains below, sequenced in a study of T cell responses to AZD1222 COVID-19 vaccine. Profiling relied on immunoSEQ multiplex PCR, and the TCRdb table lists in-frame clones only, not all of them. The repertoire holds some 130,000 clones, roughly 93% seen once, with about 3% in the top ten. The sample in question was peripheral blood, obtained on day 0 of AZD1222 vaccination. All receptors derive from an adult in good health.

This chain connects TRBV29-1 to TRBJ1-1; possibly TRBD1 for D (5 bases). V lost 3 bases and J 0 bases, leaving 8 bases between the germline ends. CDR1 SQVTM and CDR2 ANQGSEA come from the germline V gene. There are 13 residues in the CDR3. The CDR3 DNA sequence: TGCAGCGTTGATGGGACGATGAACACTGAAGCTTTCTTT. Its protein is CSVDGTMNTEAFF.

The chain links TRBV11-2 to TRBJ2-5; D unclear. CDR3 size: 13 residues. The V end was cut by 6 bases, the J end by 3 bases, with 11 bases between. The germline gives CDR1 SGHAT, CDR2 FQNNGV. DNA of the CDR3: TGTGCCAGCAGGTCTCTGCTTAAAGAGACCCAGTACTTC. Amino acid sequence: CASRSLLKETQYF. Using reference TRBV11-2 and TRBJ2-5 for the parts outside the CDR3, the full variable domain is EAGVAQSPRYKIIEKRQSVAFWCNPISGHATLYWYQQILGQGPKLLIQFQNNGVVDDSQLPKDRFSAERLKGVDSTLKIQPAKLEDSAVYLCASRSLLKETQYFGPGTRLLVL.

The V and J genes are TRBV11-2 and TRBJ1-1; D uncertain. The germline V gene has CDR1 SGHAT and CDR2 FQNNGV. V lost 5 bases, J lost 4 bases, and 17 bases lay in between. The CDR3 is 15 amino acids. The CDR3 loop is CASSLRVGGGTEAFF. CDR3 nucleotide sequence: TGTGCCAGCAGCCTACGGGTTGGAGGTGGCACTGAAGCTTTCTTT.

This rearrangement joins TRBV18 to TRBJ1-1, with unresolved D. The germline V and J ends were trimmed by 6 bases and 1 base, with 12 bases remaining between them. Germline assignment: CDR1 KGHSH and CDR2 LQKENI. The CDR3 covers 14 residues. CDR3 protein: CASSLRYENTEAFF. Written as DNA, the CDR3 is TGTGCCAGCTCCCTTAGGTATGAGAACACTGAAGCTTTCTTT.

The V and J genes are TRBV29-1 and TRBJ2-3; 8 bases are shared with TRBD2. The CDR3 totals 17 residues. With V trimmed by 2 bases and J by 1 base, 11 bases remained unmatched. The germline gives CDR1 SQVTM, CDR2 ANQGSEA. CDR3 sequence reads: CSVEKAGGSLRTDTQYF. Written as DNA, the CDR3 is TGCAGCGTTGAAAAGGCGGGAGGTTCCCTTCGCACAGATACGCAGTATTTT.

This chain uses TRBV27 with TRBJ2-1, with D tentatively TRBD2 (5 bases). CDR1 is MNHEY, CDR2 SMNVEV, per germline (reference sequence). Trimming removed 3 bases at V and 7 bases at J, with 10 bases between. The CDR3 runs 13 residues. The CDR3 coding sequence is TGTGCCAGCAGTTTTCGTAGGAGGAATGAGCAGTTCTTC. This translates into CASSFRRRNEQFF.

This chain links TRBV29-1 with TRBJ1-4; D might be TRBD1 (5 bases). Germline V gives CDR1 SQVTM, CDR2 ANQGSEA. Trimming pared 6 bases from V and 7 bases from J, leaving 18 bases between. The CDR3 contains 14 residues. CDR3 nucleotides: TGCAGCGTCGCCGGGGGGAATCAGGGTGAAAAACTGTTTTTT. Translated: CSVAGGNQGEKLFF.

This clone was detected once. The CDR3 protein is CASSSREGANYGYTF. The CDR3 nucleotides are TGTGCCAGCAGCAGTAGGGAGGGAGCTAACTATGGCTACACCTTC. This chain joins TRBV7-8 and TRBJ1-2; the D is unclear. Germline V gene sequence: CDR1 SGHVS, CDR2 FQNEAQ. V lost 5 bases, J lost 0 bases, and 13 bases lay in between. CDR3 length: 15 residues.

V gene TRBV7-2 combines with J gene TRBJ2-2; possibly TRBD2 for D (6 bases). The CDR3 contains 17 residues. Germline V gives CDR1 SGHTA, CDR2 FQGNSA. The V end was cut by 5 bases, the J end by 2 bases, with 18 bases between. The CDR3 sequence: CASSGKPGGTNTGELFF. The CDR3 region has the DNA TGTGCCAGCAGCGGCAAGCCGGGTGGGACTAACACCGGGGAGCTGTTTTTT. The complete variable domain, with remaining parts taken from reference TRBV7-2 and TRBJ2-2, reads GAGVSQSPSNKVTEKGKDVELRCDPISGHTALYWYRQSLGQGLEFLIYFQGNSAPDKSGLPSDRFSAERTGGSVSTLTIQRTQQEDSAVYLCASSGKPGGTNTGELFFGEGSRLTVL.

This chain uses TRBV28 with TRBJ1-3; D uncertain. V lost 4 bases and J lost 0, with 10 bases in between. CDR3 length equals 15 residues. Germline V lookup: CDR1 MDHEN, CDR2 SYDVKM. CDR3 sequence (DNA): TGTGCCAGCAGTTCCAGCCTATCCTCTGGAAACACCATATATTTT. Translating gives CASSSSLSSGNTIYF.

The chain couples TRBV4-2 to TRBJ2-1; D possibly uses TRBD1 or TRBD2 (5 bases each). The CDR3 is 16 amino acids. V was clipped by 1 base and J by 8 bases, with 18 bases between them. Germline CDR1 LGHNA, CDR2 YNFKEQ. The CDR3 bases are TGTGCCAGCAGCCAAGTTCCGGGACGACCAACCGATGAGCAGTTCTTC. Amino acid sequence: CASSQVPGRPTDEQFF.

The genes are TRBV5-1 and TRBJ2-2; D is ambiguous. This CDR3 is 14 amino acids long. Germline lookup yields CDR1 SGHRS and CDR2 YFSETQ. V lost 4 bases, J lost 5 bases, and 12 bases lay in between. The CDR3 here is CASSQVVETGELFF. Here the CDR3 DNA reads TGCGCCAGCAGCCAGGTTGTAGAGACCGGGGAGCTGTTTTTT.

The rearrangement links TRBV7-2 to TRBJ1-3; TRBD1 might be the D (5 bases). The CDR3 is 15 amino acids. Between the trimmed V and J ends, which lost 2 bases and 2 bases, there was a span of 10 bases. In germline, CDR1 is SGHTA, CDR2 FQGNSA. In DNA, the CDR3 is TGTGCCAGCAGCTTACAGATAGGGGCTGGAAACACCATATATTTT. Protein: CASSLQIGAGNTIYF.

This clone has a single count. The chain uses TRBV28 and TRBJ1-5; the match to TRBD1 covers 9 bases. The trim removed 5 bases at V and 7 bases at J, leaving 3 bases unmatched. This CDR3 comprises 13 residues. Looked up from germline, CDR1 is MDHEN and CDR2 is SYDVKM. The CDR3 sequence is CASSEDRGQPQHF. The CDR3 DNA sequence: TGTGCCAGCAGTGAGGACAGGGGACAGCCCCAGCATTTT. The full variable domain, completed using reference TRBV28 and TRBJ1-5, is DVKVTQSSRYLVKRTGEKVFLECVQDMDHENMFWYRQDPGLGLRLIYFSYDVKMKEKGDIPEGYSVSREKKERFSLILESASTNQTSMYLCASSEDRGQPQHFGDGTRLSIL.

The chain carries TRBV19 and TRBJ1-1, with a possible D match to TRBD1 (5 bases). Germline values: CDR1 LNHDA, CDR2 SQIVND (reference sequence). The V and J ends lost 6 bases and 4 bases respectively, with 15 bases between them. The CDR3 is 14 amino acids. The CDR3: CASSRVRGGTEAFF. The CDR3 bases are TGTGCCAGTAGCCGTGTGCGGGGCGGCACTGAAGCTTTCTTT.

The chain is built from TRBV5-4 and TRBJ2-1; 7 bases align to TRBD1. CDR1 and CDR2 (germline): SGHNT, YYREEE (reference sequence). This CDR3 comprises 14 residues. V dropped 5 bases and J dropped 3; count of bases not matched to a gene: 5. The CDR3 DNA reads as TGTGCCAGCAGTACCACAGGGGTCTACAATGAGCAGTTCTTC. This translates into CASSTTGVYNEQFF.

This CDR3 reads CASSLDPPAAFF. The CDR3 DNA reads as TGTGCCAGCAGCTTGGACCCTCCGGCGGCTTTCTTT. The V call is TRBV7-9, the J call TRBJ1-1; D unclear. The ends were cut back, 3 bases at V and 11 bases at J, with 13 bases in the middle. Germline lookup yields CDR1 SEHNR and CDR2 FQNEAQ (reference sequence). The CDR3 covers 12 residues.

This chain joins TRBV2 and TRBJ2-5; 8 bases match TRBD2. The germline V gene encodes CDR1 SNHLY and CDR2 FYNNEI. There are 15 residues in the CDR3. The junction had 9 bases not matched to a gene; V was cut back by 2 bases and J by 7 bases. CDR3: CASSETGGRLRTQYF. CDR3 bases: TGTGCCAGCAGTGAAACGGGCGGGAGGTTACGGACCCAGTACTTC.